This TCR beta chain was captured by sequencing in a study of T-cell reconstitution after alpha-beta-depleted transplantation in children. The table lists this clonotype with many counts. Its antigen is still unknown. Since a much larger clone is just one base distant, this may be a read error. Study outcomes and limitations: Expanded graft clones numbering several hundred reportedly gave rise to alpha-beta T cells about two months after transplant. Newly made T cells mostly supplied T-cell counts and diversity one year after transplant.

Using unique molecular identifiers, the investigators prepared the TCRbeta library. Each CDR3 protein gets one entry after TCRdb re-called the PCR reads with MiXCR. The data contain 200,000 to 250,000 distinct CDR3 sequences, about 11% of them singletons. Germline assignment: CDR1 DFQATT and CDR2 SNEGSKA (reference sequence). Trimming pared 2 bases from V and 2 bases from J, leaving 3 bases between. The CDR3 loop spans 12 amino acids. Material: PBMCs, obtained before TCRalphabeta/CD19-depleted stem cell transplant. The clonotype comes from a child under two years old with acute myeloid leukemia, due to receive a stem cell transplant. The rearrangement joins TRBV20-1 to TRBJ1-4; D is uncertain. As DNA, the CDR3 is TGCAGTGCTAGAAGGACTAATGAAAAACTGTTTTTT. Encoded protein: CSARRTNEKLFF.